The T cell receptor beta chain under discussion was sequenced for a study of beta chain features in type 1 diabetes. Study-level background: No age, gender or cell yield differences were seen between patients and healthy donors. Whole-study results and caveats: In every one of the four CD4+ subsets, TCRB CDR3s were moderately but significantly shorter in Type 1 diabetes patients.

J lost 3 bases, V lost 1 base, and 10 bases had no gene match. This CDR3 is built from 19 residues. Per the germline V gene, CDR1 is LGHNA and CDR2 is YNFKEQ. All sorted populations exceeded 95% purity. Comments on this clone: Its specificity is not known.

Expressed TCRB transcripts were sequenced, since all the RNA that had been isolated was reverse transcribed. Measured with immunoSEQ multiplex PCR; TCRdb has only the in-frame clones, and not every one. The table lists about 700,000 clones, 13% of them singletons, with approximately 0.022% in the top ten. Input material: naive CD4+ T cells from blood. This TCR was sampled from a man between 18 and 29 years old with type 1 diabetes. The gene calls are TRBV4-2 and TRBJ2-1; 12 bases map to TRBD2. Written as DNA, the CDR3 is TGTGCCAGCAGCCAAGGACTAGCGGGGGCCAGACCTAGCTACAATGAGCAGTTCTTC. The encoded protein is CASSQGLAGARPSYNEQFF.